This TCR beta chain was recorded in a study of shared clonotypes between healthy human individuals. Study in general: Each donor contributed plates that comprised three CD4 naive, three CD4 memory, two CD8 naive and one CD8 memory.

Sequencing was performed with immunoSEQ multiplex PCR; in TCRdb, only in-frame clones are kept and a portion is missing. The profile shows over 750,000 clones, approximately 96% of them singletons. V shed 4 bases and J shed 5 bases, with 15 bases lying between them. This CDR3 comprises 14 residues. Per the germline V gene, CDR1 is SGHRS and CDR2 is YFSETQ. Terminally differentiated effector memory CD45RA+ cells were left out of the naive CD8 fraction, which was CD45RO-negative and positively selected for CCR7. The chain links TRBV5-1 to TRBJ2-5; weak D call: TRBD1 (5 bases). This sequence originates from a man aged 25-40 years in good health. The source material was naive CD8+ T cells sorted from blood. CDR3 nucleotides: TGCGCCAGCAGCCTGGACACCCCGAGGGAGACCCAGTACTTC. This gives the protein CASSLDTPRETQYF.